This T cell receptor beta chain was documented in a study of blood T cell repertoires in COVID-19. Profiled with immunoSEQ multiplex PCR; TCRdb holds only in-frame clones, not every one. The data contain almost 200,000 clones, roughly 90% of them singletons. Cohorts were based on clinical histories the participants reported. V lost 4 bases to trimming and J lost 2 bases, with 17 bases between them. This CDR3 spans 16 amino acids. Germline CDR1 is LGHNA and CDR2 is YNFKEQ. V usage is TRBV4-2 and J usage is TRBJ1-2, with D possibly matching TRBD1 (5 bases). Specimen: PBMCs or T cells enriched from blood (not recorded which). The receptor was derived from a woman younger than 35 who had recovered from COVID-19. Written as DNA, the CDR3 is TGTGCCAGCAGCCTAGGGGTATTGGAAAGCAACTATGGCTACACCTTC. This sequence encodes CASSLGVLESNYGYTF.